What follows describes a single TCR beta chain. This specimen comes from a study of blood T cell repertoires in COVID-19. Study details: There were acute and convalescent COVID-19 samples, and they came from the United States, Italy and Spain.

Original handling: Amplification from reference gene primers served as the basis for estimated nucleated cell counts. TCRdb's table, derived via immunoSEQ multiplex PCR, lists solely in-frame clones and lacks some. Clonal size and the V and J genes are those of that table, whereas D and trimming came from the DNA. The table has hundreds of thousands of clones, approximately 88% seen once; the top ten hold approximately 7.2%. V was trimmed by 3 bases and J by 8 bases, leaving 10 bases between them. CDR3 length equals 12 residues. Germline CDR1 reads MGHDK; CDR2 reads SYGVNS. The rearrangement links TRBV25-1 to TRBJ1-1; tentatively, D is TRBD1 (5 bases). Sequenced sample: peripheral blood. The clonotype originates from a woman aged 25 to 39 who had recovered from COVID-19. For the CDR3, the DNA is TGTGCCAGCAGTGAGGGGCGGGGAGAAGCTTTCTTT. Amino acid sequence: CASSEGRGEAFF.